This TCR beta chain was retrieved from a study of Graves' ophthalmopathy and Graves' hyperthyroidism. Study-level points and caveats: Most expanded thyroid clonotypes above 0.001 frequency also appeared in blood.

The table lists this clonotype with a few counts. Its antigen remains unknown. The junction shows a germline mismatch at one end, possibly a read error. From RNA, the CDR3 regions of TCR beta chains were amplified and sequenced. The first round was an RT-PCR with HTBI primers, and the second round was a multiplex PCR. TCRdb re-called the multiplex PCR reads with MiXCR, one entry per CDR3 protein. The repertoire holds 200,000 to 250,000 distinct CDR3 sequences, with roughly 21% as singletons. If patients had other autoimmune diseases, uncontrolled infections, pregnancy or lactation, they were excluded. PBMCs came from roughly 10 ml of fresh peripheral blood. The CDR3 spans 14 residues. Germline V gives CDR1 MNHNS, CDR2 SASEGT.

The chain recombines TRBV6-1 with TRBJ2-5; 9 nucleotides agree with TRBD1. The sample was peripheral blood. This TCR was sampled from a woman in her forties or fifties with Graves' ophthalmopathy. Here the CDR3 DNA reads TGTGCCAGCAGTGTTACAGGGGGCGGCGAGACTCAGTACTTC. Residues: CASSVTGGGETQYF.